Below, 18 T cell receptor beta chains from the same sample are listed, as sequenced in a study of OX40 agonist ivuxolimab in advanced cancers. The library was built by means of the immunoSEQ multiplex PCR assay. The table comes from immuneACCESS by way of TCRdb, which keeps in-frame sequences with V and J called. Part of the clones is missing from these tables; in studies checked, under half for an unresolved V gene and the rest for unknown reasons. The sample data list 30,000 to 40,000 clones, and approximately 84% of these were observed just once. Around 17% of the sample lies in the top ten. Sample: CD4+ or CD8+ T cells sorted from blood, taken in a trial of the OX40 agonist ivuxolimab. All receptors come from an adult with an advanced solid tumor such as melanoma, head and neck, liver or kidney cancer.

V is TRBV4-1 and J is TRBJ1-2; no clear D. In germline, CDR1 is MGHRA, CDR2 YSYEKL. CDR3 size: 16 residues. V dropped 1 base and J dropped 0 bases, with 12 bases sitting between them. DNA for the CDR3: TGCGCCAGCAGCCAAGTAAAAACTTCTTCTAACTATGGCTACACCTTC. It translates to CASSQVKTSSNYGYTF.

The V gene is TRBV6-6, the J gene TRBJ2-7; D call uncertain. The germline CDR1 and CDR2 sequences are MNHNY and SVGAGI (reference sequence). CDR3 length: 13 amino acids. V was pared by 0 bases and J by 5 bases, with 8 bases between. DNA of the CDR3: TGTGCCAGCAGTTACTCTGCGTCGAACGAGCAGTACTTC. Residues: CASSYSASNEQYF.

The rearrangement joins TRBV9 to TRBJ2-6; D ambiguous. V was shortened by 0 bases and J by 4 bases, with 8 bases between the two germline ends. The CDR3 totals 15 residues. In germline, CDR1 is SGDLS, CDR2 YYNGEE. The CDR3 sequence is CASSVAGSGANVLTF. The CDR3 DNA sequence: TGTGCCAGCAGCGTAGCCGGGTCGGGGGCCAACGTCCTGACTTTC.

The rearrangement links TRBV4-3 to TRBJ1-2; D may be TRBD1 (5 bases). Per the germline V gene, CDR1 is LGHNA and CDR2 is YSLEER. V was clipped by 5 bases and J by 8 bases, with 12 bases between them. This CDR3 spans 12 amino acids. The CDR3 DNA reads TGCGCCAGCAGCTACGGGACGATGGGCTACACCTTC. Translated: CASSYGTMGYTF.

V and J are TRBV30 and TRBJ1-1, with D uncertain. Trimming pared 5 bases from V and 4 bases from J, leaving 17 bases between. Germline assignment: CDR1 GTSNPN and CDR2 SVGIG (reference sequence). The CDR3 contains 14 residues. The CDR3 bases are TGTGCCTGGTCCCCCGGGCCGTGGGCCACTGAAGCTTTCTTT. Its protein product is CAWSPGPWATEAFF. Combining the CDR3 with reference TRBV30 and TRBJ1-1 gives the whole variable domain SQTIHQWPATLVQPVGSPLSLECTVEGTSNPNLYWYRQAAGRGLQLLFYSVGIGQISSEVPQNLSASRPQDRQFILSSKKLLLSDSGFYLCAWSPGPWATEAFFGQGTRLTVV.

This CDR3 reads CASSTGTGFLLNEQFF. The DNA of the CDR3 is TGTGCCAGCAGTACCGGAACAGGGTTTCTTCTTAATGAGCAGTTCTTC. The chain couples TRBV27 to TRBJ2-1; TRBD1 might be the D (6 bases). Germline V gene data show CDR1 as MNHEY and CDR2 as SMNVEV (reference sequence). V was cut by 5 bases and J by 7 bases, with 21 bases left in between. This CDR3 is 16 amino acids long.

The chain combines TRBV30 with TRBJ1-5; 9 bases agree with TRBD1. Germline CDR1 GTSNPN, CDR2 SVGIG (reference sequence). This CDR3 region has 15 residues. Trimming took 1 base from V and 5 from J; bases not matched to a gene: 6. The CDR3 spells CAWSAGTGIYQPQHF. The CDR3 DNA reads TGTGCCTGGAGTGCCGGGACAGGGATATATCAGCCCCAGCATTTT.

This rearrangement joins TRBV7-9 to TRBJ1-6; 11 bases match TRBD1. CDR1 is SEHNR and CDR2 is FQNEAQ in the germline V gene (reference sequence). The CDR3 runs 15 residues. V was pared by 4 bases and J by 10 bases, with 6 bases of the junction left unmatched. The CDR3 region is CASSSGQGARSPLHF. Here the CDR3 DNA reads TGTGCCAGCAGCTCTGGACAGGGGGCCCGCTCACCCCTCCACTTT.

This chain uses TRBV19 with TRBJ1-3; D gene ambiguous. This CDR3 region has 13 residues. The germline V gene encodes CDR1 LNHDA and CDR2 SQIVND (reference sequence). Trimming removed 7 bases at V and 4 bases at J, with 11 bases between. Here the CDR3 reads CASIVKSGNTIYF. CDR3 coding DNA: TGTGCCAGTATAGTGAAGTCCGGAAACACCATATATTTT. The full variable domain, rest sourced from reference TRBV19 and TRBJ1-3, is DGGITQSPKYLFRKEGQNVTLSCEQNLNHDAMYWYRQDPGQGLRLIYYSQIVNDFQKGDIAEGYSVSREKKESFPLTVTSAQKNPTAFYLCASIVKSGNTIYFGEGSWLTVV.

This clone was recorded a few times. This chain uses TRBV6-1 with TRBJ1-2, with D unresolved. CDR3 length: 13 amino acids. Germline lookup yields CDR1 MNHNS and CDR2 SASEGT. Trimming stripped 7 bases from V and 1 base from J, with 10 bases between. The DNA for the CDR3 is TGTGCCAGCATCCGGGCCGATAACTATGGCTACACCTTC. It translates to CASIRADNYGYTF.

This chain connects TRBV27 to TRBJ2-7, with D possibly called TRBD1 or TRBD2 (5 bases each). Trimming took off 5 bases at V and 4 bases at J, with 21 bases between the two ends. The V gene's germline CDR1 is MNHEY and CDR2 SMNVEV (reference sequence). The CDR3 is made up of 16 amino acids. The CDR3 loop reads CASSPGTGHQIYEQYF. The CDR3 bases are TGTGCCAGCAGTCCCGGGACGGGCCACCAAATTTACGAGCAGTACTTC.

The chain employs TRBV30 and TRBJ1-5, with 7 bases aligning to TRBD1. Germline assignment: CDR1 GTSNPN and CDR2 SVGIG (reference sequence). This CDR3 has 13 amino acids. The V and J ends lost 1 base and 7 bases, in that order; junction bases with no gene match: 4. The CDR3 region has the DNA TGTGCCTGGAGTGCCCAGGGGGACCAGCCCCAGCATTTT. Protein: CAWSAQGDQPQHF.

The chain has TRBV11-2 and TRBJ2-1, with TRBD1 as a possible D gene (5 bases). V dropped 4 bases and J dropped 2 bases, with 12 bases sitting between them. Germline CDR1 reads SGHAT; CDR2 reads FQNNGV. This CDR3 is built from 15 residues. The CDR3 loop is CASSYPRVTYNEQFF. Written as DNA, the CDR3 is TGTGCCAGCAGCTACCCCAGGGTAACCTACAATGAGCAGTTCTTC.

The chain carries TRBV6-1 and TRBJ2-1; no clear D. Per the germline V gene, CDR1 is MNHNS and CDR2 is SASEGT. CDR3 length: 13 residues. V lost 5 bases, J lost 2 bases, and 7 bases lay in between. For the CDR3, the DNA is TGTGCCAGCAGTCCAGCTCCCTACAATGAGCAGTTCTTC. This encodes CASSPAPYNEQFF.

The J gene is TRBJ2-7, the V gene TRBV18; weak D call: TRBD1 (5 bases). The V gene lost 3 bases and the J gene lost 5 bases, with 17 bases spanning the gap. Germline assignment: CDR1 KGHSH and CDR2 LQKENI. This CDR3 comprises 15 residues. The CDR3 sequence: CASSPSTGVVDEQYF. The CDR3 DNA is TGTGCCAGCTCACCTTCTACAGGTGTTGTGGACGAGCAGTACTTC.

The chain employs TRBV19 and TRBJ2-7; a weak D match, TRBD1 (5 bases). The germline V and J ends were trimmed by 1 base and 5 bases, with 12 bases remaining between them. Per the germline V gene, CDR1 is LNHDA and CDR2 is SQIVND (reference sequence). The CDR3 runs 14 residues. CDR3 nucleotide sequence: TGTGCCAGTAGTATAGTCGGACAAATCGACGAGCAGTACTTC. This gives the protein CASSIVGQIDEQYF.

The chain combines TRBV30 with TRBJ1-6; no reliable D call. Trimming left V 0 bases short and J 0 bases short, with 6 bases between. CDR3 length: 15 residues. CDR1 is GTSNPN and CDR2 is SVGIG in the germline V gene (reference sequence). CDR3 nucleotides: TGTGCCTGGAGTGTTGTCAGCTCCTATAATTCACCCCTCCACTTT. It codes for CAWSVVSSYNSPLHF.

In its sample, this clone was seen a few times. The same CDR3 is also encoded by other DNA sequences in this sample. CDR3 in amino acids: CASSLDSSYEQYF. The CDR3 DNA reads TGTGCCAGTAGTCTTGACAGCTCCTACGAGCAGTACTTC. This chain joins TRBV19 and TRBJ2-7; a possible D gene is TRBD1 (5 bases). There are 13 residues in the CDR3. Germline CDR1 reads LNHDA; CDR2 reads SQIVND (reference sequence). V shed 5 bases and J shed 0 bases, with 8 bases lying between them.